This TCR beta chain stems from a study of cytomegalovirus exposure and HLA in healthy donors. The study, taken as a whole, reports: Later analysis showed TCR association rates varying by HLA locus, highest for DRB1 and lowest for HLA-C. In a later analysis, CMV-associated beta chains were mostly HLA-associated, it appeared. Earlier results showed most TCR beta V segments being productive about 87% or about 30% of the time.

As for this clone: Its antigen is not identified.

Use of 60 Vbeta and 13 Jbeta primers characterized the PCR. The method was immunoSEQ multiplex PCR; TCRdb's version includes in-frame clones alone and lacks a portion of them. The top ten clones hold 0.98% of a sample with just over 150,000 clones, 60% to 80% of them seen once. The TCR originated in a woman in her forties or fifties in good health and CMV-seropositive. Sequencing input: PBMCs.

CDR3 protein: CASSQVRGEGYNEQFF. DNA for the CDR3: TGTGCCAGCAGCCAAGTTAGGGGGGAGGGCTACAATGAGCAGTTCTTC. The V call is TRBV4-2, the J call TRBJ2-1; TRBD2 is a possible D gene (7 bases). Germline loops: CDR1 LGHNA, CDR2 YNFKEQ. V lost 1 base to trimming and J lost 3 bases, with 13 bases between them. The CDR3 consists of 16 residues.